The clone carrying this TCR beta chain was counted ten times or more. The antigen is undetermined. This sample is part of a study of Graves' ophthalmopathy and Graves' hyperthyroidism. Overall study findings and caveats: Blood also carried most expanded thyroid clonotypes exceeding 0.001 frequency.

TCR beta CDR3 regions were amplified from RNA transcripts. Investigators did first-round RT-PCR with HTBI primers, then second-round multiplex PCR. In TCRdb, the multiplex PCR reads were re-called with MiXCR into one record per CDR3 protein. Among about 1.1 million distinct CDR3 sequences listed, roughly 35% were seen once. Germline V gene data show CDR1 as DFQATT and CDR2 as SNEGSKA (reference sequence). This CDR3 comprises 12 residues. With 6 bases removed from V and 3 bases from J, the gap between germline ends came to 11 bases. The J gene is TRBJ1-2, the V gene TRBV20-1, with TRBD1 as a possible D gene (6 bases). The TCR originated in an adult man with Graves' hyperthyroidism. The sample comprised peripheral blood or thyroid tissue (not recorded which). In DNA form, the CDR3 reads TGCAGTGCCACGGACAGATACTATGGCTACACCTTC. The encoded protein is CSATDRYYGYTF.